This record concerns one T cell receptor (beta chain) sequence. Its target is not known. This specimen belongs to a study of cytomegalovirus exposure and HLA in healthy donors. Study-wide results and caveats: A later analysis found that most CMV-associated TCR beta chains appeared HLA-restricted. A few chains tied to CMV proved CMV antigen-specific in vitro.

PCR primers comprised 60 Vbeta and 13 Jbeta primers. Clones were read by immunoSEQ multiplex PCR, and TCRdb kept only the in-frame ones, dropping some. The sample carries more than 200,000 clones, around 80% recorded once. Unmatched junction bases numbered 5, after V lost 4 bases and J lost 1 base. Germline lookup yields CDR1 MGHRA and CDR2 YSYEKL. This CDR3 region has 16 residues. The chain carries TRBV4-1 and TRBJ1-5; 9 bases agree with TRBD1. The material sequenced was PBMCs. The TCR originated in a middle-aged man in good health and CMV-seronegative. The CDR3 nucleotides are TGCGCCAGCAGCCGGGGACAGGGTTTGAGCAATCAGCCCCAGCATTTT. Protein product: CASSRGQGLSNQPQHF.